The 18 T cell receptor beta chains reported below all come from one sample, sequenced in a study of CD8 T cells in ankylosing spondylitis. TCRdb re-called the 5' RACE reads with MiXCR, one entry per CDR3 protein. The sample holds about 150,000 distinct CDR3 sequences; roughly 10% are singletons and the top ten take around 4.3%. The sample was blood, either unsorted or a sorted T cell fraction (not recorded which). These receptor sequences come from a female donor with ankylosing spondylitis or in good health (not recorded which).

This clonotype has at least ten counts. V gene TRBV20-1 combines with J gene TRBJ2-1; possible D gene TRBD1, 6 bases. From germline, CDR1 is DFQATT and CDR2 SNEGSKA (reference sequence). The CDR3 covers 12 residues. V dropped 3 bases and J dropped 9 bases, with 12 bases sitting between them. The CDR3 region is CSASRGGIEQFF. CDR3 nucleotide sequence: TGCAGTGCTAGCAGGGGCGGAATTGAGCAGTTCTTC.

Details on this clonotype: This may come from a read error, since a much larger clone is one base off. The chain combines TRBV19 with TRBJ2-7; D gene uncertain. This CDR3 has 14 residues. V lost 10 bases and J 0 bases, leaving 16 bases between the germline ends. Germline V lookup: CDR1 LNHDA, CDR2 SQIVND (reference sequence). The CDR3 region has the DNA TGTGCCAATAGAAAGACCGTTAGCTCCTACGAGCAGTACTTC. It encodes CANRKTVSSYEQYF. The full variable domain, rest sourced from reference TRBV19 and TRBJ2-7, is DGGITQSPKYLFRKEGQNVTLSCEQNLNHDAMYWYRQDPGQGLRLIYYSQIVNDFQKGDIAEGYSVSREKKESFPLTVTSAQKNPTAFYLCANRKTVSSYEQYFGPGTRLTVT.

For this clonotype: One junction end does not reproduce the germline sequence, and a read error may be involved. The chain combines TRBV20-1 with TRBJ2-3; D is unresolved. Looked up from germline, CDR1 is DFQATT and CDR2 is SNEGSKA (reference sequence). The CDR3 loop spans 12 amino acids. DNA of the CDR3: TGCCGTGCAGGCTGGGCCGCAGATACGCAGTATTTT. The encoded protein is CRAGWAADTQYF.

A note on this clonotype: A read error may be the cause here, since a much bigger clone is one base away. The chain combines TRBV12-3 or TRBV12-4 with TRBJ2-7; D is ambiguous. The CDR3 covers 14 residues. CDR3 sequence (DNA): TGTGCCAGCAGTCCTGGTGCGCCACACTACGAGCAGAACTTC. It translates to CASSPGAPHYEQNF.

Ten or more counts support this clonotype. V gene TRBV5-1 combines with J gene TRBJ2-2; D uncertain. The CDR3 is made up of 14 amino acids. The germline V and J ends were trimmed by 1 base and 6 bases, with 10 bases remaining between them. Germline CDR1 is SGHRS and CDR2 is YFSETQ. CDR3 loop: CASSLSGNAGELFF. The CDR3 DNA reads as TGCGCCAGCAGCTTGTCAGGAAATGCCGGGGAGCTGTTTTTT.

This clonotype was observed many times. The rearrangement uses TRBV7-2 and TRBJ2-2; TRBD2 agrees at 9 bases. Germline CDR1 reads SGHTA; CDR2 reads FQGNSA. The ends lost 5 bases at V and 5 bases at J; junction bases unmatched: 6. This CDR3 comprises 15 residues. CDR3 sequence reads: CASSPGTSRTGELFF. The CDR3 nucleotides read TGTGCCAGCAGCCCGGGGACTAGCAGGACCGGGGAGCTGTTTTTT.

The chain combines TRBV5-4 with TRBJ2-1; D ambiguous. Trimming removed 4 bases from V and 10 bases from J, with 12 bases in between. Looked up from germline, CDR1 is SGHNT and CDR2 is YYREEE (reference sequence). CDR3 length: 12 residues. CDR3 protein: CASSPMKGEQFF. The CDR3 bases are TGTGCCAGCAGCCCTATGAAGGGAGAGCAGTTCTTC.

The chain joins TRBV2 to TRBJ2-3; maybe TRBD1 (6 bases). Germline assignment: CDR1 SNHLY and CDR2 FYNNEI. Trimming pared 2 bases from V and 11 bases from J, leaving 17 bases between. The CDR3 totals 14 residues. This CDR3 is CASSETLPGQGQYF. Written as DNA, the CDR3 is TGTGCCAGCAGTGAAACCCTCCCGGGACAAGGGCAGTATTTT.

This clonotype was detected many times. This chain uses TRBV18 with TRBJ1-4; D is ambiguous. The CDR3 has 17 residues. V was trimmed by 1 base and J by 0 bases, leaving 12 bases between them. The germline gives CDR1 KGHSH, CDR2 LQKENI. The CDR3 DNA sequence: TGTGCCAGCTCACCACTAGCCGGACCAGCAACTAATGAAAAACTGTTTTTT. Its protein is CASSPLAGPATNEKLFF.

This clonotype has ten or more counts. The genes are TRBV5-1 and TRBJ1-1; D not resolved. Trimming pared 2 bases from V and 2 bases from J, leaving 7 bases between. The CDR3 sequence is 13 residues long. Germline V gene lookup returns CDR1 SGHRS and CDR2 YFSETQ. The CDR3 spells CASSFRLNTEAFF. The CDR3 DNA reads TGCGCCAGCAGCTTTAGACTCAACACTGAAGCTTTCTTT.

The table lists this clonotype with many counts. The chain joins TRBV5-1 to TRBJ1-2; possible D gene TRBD1, 5 bases. This CDR3 contains 13 residues. V shed 0 bases and J shed 6 bases, with 9 bases lying between them. Germline lookup yields CDR1 SGHRS and CDR2 YFSETQ. The CDR3 DNA reads as TGCGCCAGCAGCTTGGCCAGCAGGGATGGCTACACCTTC. It yields the protein CASSLASRDGYTF.

This clonotype appeared many times. This rearrangement joins TRBV12-3 or TRBV12-4 to TRBJ2-3; 12 nucleotides line up with TRBD2. The junction had 13 bases not matched to a gene; V was cut back by 8 bases and J by 1 base. This CDR3 comprises 18 residues. CDR3 DNA sequence: TGTGCCAGCTACCTGACTAGCGGGAGACCGAAAGGCACAGATACGCAGTATTTT. This sequence encodes CASYLTSGRPKGTDTQYF.

This clonotype has at least ten counts. This chain joins TRBV9 and TRBJ2-2; D is possibly TRBD2 (5 bases). This CDR3 has 15 residues. Germline CDR1 SGDLS, CDR2 YYNGEE. Trimming removed 0 bases from V and 5 bases from J, with 11 bases in between. CDR3: CASSVERGWTGELFF. DNA for the CDR3: TGTGCCAGCAGCGTAGAACGGGGTTGGACCGGGGAGCTGTTTTTT. The full variable domain, completed using reference TRBV9 and TRBJ2-2, is DSGVTQTPKHLITATGQRVTLRCSPRSGDLSVYWYQQSLDQGLQFLIQYYNGEERAKGNILERFSAQQFPDLHSELNLSSLELGDSALYFCASSVERGWTGELFFGEGSRLTVL.

The sample holds many counts of this clonotype. The CDR3 nucleotides read TGTGCCAGCAGTCCACCTTTTCGGACAGGGGCGGACTATGGCTACACCTTC. It codes for CASSPPFRTGADYGYTF. The chain has TRBV28 and TRBJ1-2; 9 nucleotides align to TRBD1. The germline gives CDR1 MDHEN, CDR2 SYDVKM. CDR3 size: 17 residues. With 5 bases clipped from V and 3 bases from J, the junction kept 13 bases outside the gene matches.

The table lists this clonotype with a few counts. V and J are TRBV19 and TRBJ2-7; 7 bases are a match to TRBD2. The V gene end was trimmed by 4 bases and the J gene end by 7 bases; junction bases not matched to a gene: 10. CDR1 is LNHDA, CDR2 SQIVND, per germline (reference sequence). This CDR3 comprises 14 residues. The CDR3 DNA follows: TGTGCCAGTAGTACCCTAGCGGACCCCCTGGAGCAGTACTTC. This encodes CASSTLADPLEQYF.

The table lists this clonotype with many counts. The J gene is TRBJ2-2, the V gene TRBV7-2; 9 nucleotides agree with TRBD2. V trimming: 5 bases; J trimming: 4 bases; junction bases outside the gene matches: 11. Per germline, CDR1 SGHTA and CDR2 FQGNSA. This CDR3 comprises 17 residues. CDR3 in DNA: TGTGCCAGCAGCCGAAGGGGGGCTAGCGGGACCACCGGGGAGCTGTTTTTT. Its translation: CASSRRGASGTTGELFF.

This clonotype is a singleton in its sample. This may be a read error: a much more frequent sequence differs by one nucleotide. The J gene is TRBJ2-1, the V gene TRBV13; 11 bases agree with TRBD2. Germline CDR1 and CDR2: PRHDT and FYEKMQ (reference sequence). The CDR3 is 17 amino acids. The CDR3 region has the DNA TGTGCCAGCAGCTTAGCAGGGGTTAGCGGGAGGGCCTTTGAGCAGTCCTTC. Its translation: CASSLAGVSGRAFEQSF.

The chain has TRBV7-2 and TRBJ1-5; D unresolved. Germline lookup yields CDR1 SGHTA and CDR2 FQGNSA. Trimming left V 5 bases short and J 1 base short, with 12 bases between. There are 15 residues in the CDR3. CDR3 sequence reads: CASSPSAMSNQPQHF. In DNA form, the CDR3 reads TGTGCCAGCAGCCCCTCAGCAATGAGCAATCAGCCCCAGCATTTT.